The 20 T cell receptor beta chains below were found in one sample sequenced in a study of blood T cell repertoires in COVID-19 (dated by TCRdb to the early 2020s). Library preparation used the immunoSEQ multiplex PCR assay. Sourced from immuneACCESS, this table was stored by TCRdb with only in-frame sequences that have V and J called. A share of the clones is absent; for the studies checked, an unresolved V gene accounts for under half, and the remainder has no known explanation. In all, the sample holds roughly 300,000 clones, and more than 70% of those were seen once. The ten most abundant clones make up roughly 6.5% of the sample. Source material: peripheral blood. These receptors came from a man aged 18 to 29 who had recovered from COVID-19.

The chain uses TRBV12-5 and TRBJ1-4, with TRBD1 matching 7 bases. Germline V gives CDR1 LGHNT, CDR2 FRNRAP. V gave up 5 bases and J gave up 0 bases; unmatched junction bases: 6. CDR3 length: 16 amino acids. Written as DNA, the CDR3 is TGTGCTAGTGGTCACGACAGGGTGGCAACTAATGAAAAACTGTTTTTT. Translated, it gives CASGHDRVATNEKLFF.

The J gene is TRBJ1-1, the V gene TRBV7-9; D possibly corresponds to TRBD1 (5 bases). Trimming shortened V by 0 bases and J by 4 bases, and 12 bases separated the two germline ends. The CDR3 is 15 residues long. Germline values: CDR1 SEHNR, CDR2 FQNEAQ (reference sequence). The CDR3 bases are TGTGCCAGCAGCTTAGCGGGGGGGATGAGCACTGAAGCTTTCTTT. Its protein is CASSLAGGMSTEAFF.

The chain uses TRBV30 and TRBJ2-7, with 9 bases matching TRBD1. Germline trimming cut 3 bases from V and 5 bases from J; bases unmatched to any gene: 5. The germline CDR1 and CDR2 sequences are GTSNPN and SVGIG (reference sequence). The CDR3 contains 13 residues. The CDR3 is CAWSRDRVHEQYF. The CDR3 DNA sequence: TGTGCCTGGAGCCGGGACAGGGTTCACGAGCAGTACTTC. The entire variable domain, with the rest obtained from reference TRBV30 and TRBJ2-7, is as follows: SQTIHQWPATLVQPVGSPLSLECTVEGTSNPNLYWYRQAAGRGLQLLFYSVGIGQISSEVPQNLSASRPQDRQFILSSKKLLLSDSGFYLCAWSRDRVHEQYFGPGTRLTVT.

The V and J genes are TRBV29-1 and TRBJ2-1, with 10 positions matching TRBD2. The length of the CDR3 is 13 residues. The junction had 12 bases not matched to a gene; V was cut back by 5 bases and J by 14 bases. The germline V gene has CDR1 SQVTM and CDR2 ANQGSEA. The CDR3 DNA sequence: TGCAGCGTTTCCGGGACTAGCGTCACCGGGGAGTTCTTC. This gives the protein CSVSGTSVTGEFF.

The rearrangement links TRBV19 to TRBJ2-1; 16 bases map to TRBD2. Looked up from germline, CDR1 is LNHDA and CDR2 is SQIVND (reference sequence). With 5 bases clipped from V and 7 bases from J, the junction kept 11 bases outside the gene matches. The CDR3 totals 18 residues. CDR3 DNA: TGTGCCAGTAGTCGTCCGGGACTAGCGGGGGGGCCAAGGAATGAGCAGTTCTTC. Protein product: CASSRPGLAGGPRNEQFF. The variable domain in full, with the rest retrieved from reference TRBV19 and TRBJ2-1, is DGGITQSPKYLFRKEGQNVTLSCEQNLNHDAMYWYRQDPGQGLRLIYYSQIVNDFQKGDIAEGYSVSREKKESFPLTVTSAQKNPTAFYLCASSRPGLAGGPRNEQFFGPGTRLTVL.

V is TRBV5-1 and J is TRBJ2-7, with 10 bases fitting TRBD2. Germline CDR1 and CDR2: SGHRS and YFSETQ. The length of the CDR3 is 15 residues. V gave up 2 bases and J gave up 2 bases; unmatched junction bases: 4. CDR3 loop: CASSFSSGGTYEQYF. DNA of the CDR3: TGCGCCAGCAGCTTTTCTAGCGGGGGCACCTACGAGCAGTACTTC.

CDR3 DNA: TGCGCCAGCAGCTTGGCCGGAGTCGGGAGCTCCTACAATGAGCAGTTCTTC. Translating it yields CASSLAGVGSSYNEQFF. The rearrangement joins TRBV5-1 to TRBJ2-1, with a possible D match to TRBD2 (6 bases). V lost 0 bases to trimming and J lost 0 bases, with 13 bases between them. In germline, CDR1 is SGHRS, CDR2 YFSETQ. The CDR3 consists of 17 residues. The whole variable domain, remainder taken from reference TRBV5-1 and TRBJ2-1, is KAGVTQTPRYLIKTRGQQVTLSCSPISGHRSVSWYQQTPGQGLQFLFEYFSETQRNKGNFPGRFSGRQFSNSRSEMNVSTLELGDSALYLCASSLAGVGSSYNEQFFGPGTRLTVL.

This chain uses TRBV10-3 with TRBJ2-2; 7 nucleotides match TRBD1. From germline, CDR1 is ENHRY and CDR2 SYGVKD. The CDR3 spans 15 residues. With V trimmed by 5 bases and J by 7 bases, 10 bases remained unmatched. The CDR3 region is CAISNDRALGGELFF. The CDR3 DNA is TGTGCCATCAGTAACGACAGGGCTTTAGGCGGGGAGCTGTTTTTT.

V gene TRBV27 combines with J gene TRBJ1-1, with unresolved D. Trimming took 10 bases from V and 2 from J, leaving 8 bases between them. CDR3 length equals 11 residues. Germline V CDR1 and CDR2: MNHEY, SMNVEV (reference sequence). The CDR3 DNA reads TGTGCCACCCGGACTAACACTGAAGCTTTCTTT. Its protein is CATRTNTEAFF.

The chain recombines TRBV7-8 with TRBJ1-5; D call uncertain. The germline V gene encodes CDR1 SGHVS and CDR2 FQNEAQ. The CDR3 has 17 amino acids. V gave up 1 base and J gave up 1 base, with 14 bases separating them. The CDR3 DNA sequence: TGTGCCAGCAGCTTAGTTGTCGGGGTTTTAAGCAATCAGCCCCAGCATTTT. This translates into CASSLVVGVLSNQPQHF.

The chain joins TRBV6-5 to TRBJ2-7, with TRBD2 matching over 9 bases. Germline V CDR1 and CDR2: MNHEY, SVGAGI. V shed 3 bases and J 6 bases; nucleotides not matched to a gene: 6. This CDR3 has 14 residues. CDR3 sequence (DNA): TGTGCCAGCAGTTATGGGGGACTAGCTGGCGAGCAGTACTTC. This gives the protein CASSYGGLAGEQYF.

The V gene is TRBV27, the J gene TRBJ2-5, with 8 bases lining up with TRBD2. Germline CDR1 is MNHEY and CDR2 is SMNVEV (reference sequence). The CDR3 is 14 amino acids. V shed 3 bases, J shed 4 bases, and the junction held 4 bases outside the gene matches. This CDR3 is CASSFSGAGETQYF. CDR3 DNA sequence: TGTGCCAGCAGTTTTAGCGGGGCGGGAGAGACCCAGTACTTC.

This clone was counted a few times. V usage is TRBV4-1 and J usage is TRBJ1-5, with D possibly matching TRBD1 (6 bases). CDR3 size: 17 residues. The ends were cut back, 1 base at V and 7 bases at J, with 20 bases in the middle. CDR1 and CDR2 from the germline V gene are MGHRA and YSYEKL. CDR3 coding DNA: TGCGCCAGCAGCCAAGCCCCCCTAGGGGGTATGGGACAGCCCCAGCATTTT. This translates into CASSQAPLGGMGQPQHF.

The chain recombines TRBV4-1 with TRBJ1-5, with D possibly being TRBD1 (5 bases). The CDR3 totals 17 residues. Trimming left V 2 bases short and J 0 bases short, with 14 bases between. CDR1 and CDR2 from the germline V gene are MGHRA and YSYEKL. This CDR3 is CASSQREGRYSNQPQHF. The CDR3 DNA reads TGCGCCAGCAGCCAAAGGGAGGGGCGATATAGCAATCAGCCCCAGCATTTT.

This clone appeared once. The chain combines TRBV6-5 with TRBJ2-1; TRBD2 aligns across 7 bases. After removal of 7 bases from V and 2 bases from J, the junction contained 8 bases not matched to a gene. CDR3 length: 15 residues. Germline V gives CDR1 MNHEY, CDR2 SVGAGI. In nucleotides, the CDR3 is TGTGCCAGCATCCCGAACGCGGGAGCCTACAATGAGCAGTTCTTC. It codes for CASIPNAGAYNEQFF.

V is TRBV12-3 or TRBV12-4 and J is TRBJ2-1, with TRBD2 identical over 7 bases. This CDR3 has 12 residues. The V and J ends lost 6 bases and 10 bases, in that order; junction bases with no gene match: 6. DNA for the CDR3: TGTGCCAGCAGGCCAGCGACTAGCGAGCAGTTCTTC. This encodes CASRPATSEQFF.

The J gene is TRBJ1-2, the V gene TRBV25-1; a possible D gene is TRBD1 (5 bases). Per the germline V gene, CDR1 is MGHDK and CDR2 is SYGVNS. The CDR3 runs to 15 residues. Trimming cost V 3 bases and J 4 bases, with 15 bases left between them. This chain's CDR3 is CASSETPGLPYGYTF. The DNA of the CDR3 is TGTGCCAGCAGTGAGACTCCGGGACTCCCCTATGGCTACACCTTC.

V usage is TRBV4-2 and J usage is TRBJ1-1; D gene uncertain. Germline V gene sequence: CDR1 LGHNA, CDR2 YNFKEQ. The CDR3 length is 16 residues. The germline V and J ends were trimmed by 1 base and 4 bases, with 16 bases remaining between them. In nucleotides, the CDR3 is TGTGCCAGCAGCCAAGGGAGGAACGTGTGGGGCACTGAAGCTTTCTTT. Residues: CASSQGRNVWGTEAFF.

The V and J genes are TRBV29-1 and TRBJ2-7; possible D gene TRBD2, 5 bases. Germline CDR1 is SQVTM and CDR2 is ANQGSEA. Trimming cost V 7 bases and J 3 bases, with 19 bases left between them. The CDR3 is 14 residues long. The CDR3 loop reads CSAGELAGLYEQYF. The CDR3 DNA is TGCAGCGCTGGTGAATTAGCCGGACTCTACGAGCAGTACTTC.

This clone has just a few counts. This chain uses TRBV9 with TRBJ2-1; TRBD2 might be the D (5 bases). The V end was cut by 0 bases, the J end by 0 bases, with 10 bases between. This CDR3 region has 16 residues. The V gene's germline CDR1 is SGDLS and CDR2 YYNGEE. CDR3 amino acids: CASSVGLDFSYNEQFF. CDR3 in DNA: TGTGCCAGCAGCGTAGGTCTGGACTTCTCCTACAATGAGCAGTTCTTC.